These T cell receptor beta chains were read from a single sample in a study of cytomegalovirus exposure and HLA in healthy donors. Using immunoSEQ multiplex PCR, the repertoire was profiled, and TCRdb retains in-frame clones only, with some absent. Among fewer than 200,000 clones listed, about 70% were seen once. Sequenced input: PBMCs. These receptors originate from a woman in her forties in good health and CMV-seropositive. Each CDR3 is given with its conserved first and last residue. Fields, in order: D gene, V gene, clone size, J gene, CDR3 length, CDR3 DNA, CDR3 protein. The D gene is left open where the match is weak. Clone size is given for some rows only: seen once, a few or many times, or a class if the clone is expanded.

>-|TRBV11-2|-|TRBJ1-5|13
TGTGCCAGCAGCTTAGCCTTAAATCAGCCCCAGCATTTT
CASSLALNQPQHF
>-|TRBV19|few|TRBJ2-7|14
TGTGCCAGTAGTATAGATCTCCTCGGGAACGAGCAGTACTTC
CASSIDLLGNEQYF
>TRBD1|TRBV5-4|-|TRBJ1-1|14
TGTGCCAGCAGCTTGGAGGGGGCGAACACTGAAGCTTTCTTT
CASSLEGANTEAFF
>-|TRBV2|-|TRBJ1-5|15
TGTGCCAGCAGATCCGAGGGACACGCCAATCAGCCCCAGCATTTT
CASRSEGHANQPQHF
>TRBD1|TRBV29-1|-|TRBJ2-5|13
TGCAGCCTCGTGACAGGGGCCGGGGAGACCCAGTACTTC
CSLVTGAGETQYF
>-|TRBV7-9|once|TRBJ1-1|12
TGTGCCAGCAGCTTAGACATCACTGAAGCTTTCTTT
CASSLDITEAFF
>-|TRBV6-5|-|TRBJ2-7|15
TGTGCCAGCAGTTACTCCCAACCAAAGGCGGGGGAGCAGTACTTC
CASSYSQPKAGEQYF
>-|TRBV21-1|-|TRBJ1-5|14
TGTGCCAGGGGGGGGCGGGGGCGAGGTCAGCCCCAGCATTTT
CARGGRGRGQPQHF
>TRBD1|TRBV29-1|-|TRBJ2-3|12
TGCAGCGCTGCGGACAGGACAGATACGCAGTATTTT
CSAADRTDTQYF
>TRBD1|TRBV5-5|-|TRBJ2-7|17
TGTGCCAGCAGCGTGGACCCCACTGACAGGGTGGCCTACGAGCAGTACTTC
CASSVDPTDRVAYEQYF
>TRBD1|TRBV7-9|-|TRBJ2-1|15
TGTGCCAGCAGCACCGGGACAGGGCCTACGGATGAGCAGTTCTTC
CASSTGTGPTDEQFF
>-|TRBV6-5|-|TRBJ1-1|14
TGTGCCAGCAGTTACGGTATACAGAGCACTGAAGCTTTCTTT
CASSYGIQSTEAFF
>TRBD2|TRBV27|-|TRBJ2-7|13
TGTGCCAGCAGTAGCGGGAGGGGGTACGAGCAGTACTTC
CASSSGRGYEQYF
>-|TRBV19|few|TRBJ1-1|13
TGTGCCAGTAGTATAGGGCCGGGGACTGAAGCTTTCTTT
CASSIGPGTEAFF
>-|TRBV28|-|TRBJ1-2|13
TGTGCCAGCAGTAGAAACAGGGAAGATGGCTACCCCTTC
CASSRNREDGYPF
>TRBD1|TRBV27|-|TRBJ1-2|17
TGTGCCAGCAGTTTGTCGGGACAGGGGCTACTCGGCTATGGCTACACCTTC
CASSLSGQGLLGYGYTF
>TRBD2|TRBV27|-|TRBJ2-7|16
TGTGCCAGCAGTTTAAGGGGCGGGAGTCTCCCCTACGAGCAGTACTTC
CASSLRGGSLPYEQYF
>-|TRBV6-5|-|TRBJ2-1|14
TGTGCCAGCAAGCAGGGTTACGCCCAGCGTGAGCAGTTCTTC
CASKQGYAQREQFF
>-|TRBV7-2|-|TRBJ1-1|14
TGTGCCAGCAGCTTAGTAGTCCAGAACACTGAAGCTTTCTTT
CASSLVVQNTEAFF
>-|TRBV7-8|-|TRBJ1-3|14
TGTGCCAGCAGCTCCGACAGGTTTGGAAACACCATATATTTT
CASSSDRFGNTIYF
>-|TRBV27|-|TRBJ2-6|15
TGTGCCAGCAGTTTTCTGGCCTCTGGGGCCAACGTCCTGACTTTC
CASSFLASGANVLTF
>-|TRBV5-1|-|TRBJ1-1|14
TGCGCCAGCAGCCCTGCCAGGGGGAACACTGAAGCTTTCTTT
CASSPARGNTEAFF
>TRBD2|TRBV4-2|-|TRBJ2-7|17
TGTGCCAGCAGCCAACGCCAGACTAGCGGGGGTTCCGACGAGCAGTACTTC
CASSQRQTSGGSDEQYF
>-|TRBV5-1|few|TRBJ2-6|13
TGCGCCAGCAGCCTATCGGGGGCCAACGTCCTGACTTTC
CASSLSGANVLTF
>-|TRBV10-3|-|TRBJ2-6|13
TGTGCCATCAAGGGGGATGGGGCCAACGTCCTGACTTTC
CAIKGDGANVLTF
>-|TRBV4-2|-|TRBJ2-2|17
TGTGCCAGCAGCCAAGAGGGCGGCGGGGCGAACACCGGGGAGCTGTTTTTT
CASSQEGGGANTGELFF
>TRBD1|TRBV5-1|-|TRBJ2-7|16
TGCGCCAGCAGCTTGGCCTCAACAGGGGGTGCCTACGAGCAGTACTTC
CASSLASTGGAYEQYF
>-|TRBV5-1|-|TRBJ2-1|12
TGCGCCAGCAGCTTGGATACAGGGTGGGCGTTCTTC
CASSLDTGWAFF
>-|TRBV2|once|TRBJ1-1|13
TGTGCCAGCAGTGAACACAGGGAGGGGGAAGCTTTCTTT
CASSEHREGEAFF
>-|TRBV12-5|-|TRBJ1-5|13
TGTGCTAGTGGTTCAAACAGGGATCAGCCCCAGCATTTT
CASGSNRDQPQHF
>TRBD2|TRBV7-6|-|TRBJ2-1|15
TGTGCCAGCAGCTGGACTAGCGGGGGGGGTAATGAGCAGTTCTTC
CASSWTSGGGNEQFF
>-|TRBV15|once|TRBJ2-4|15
TGTGCCACCAGCCGGGACACCGGAGCCAAAAACATTCAGTACTTC
CATSRDTGAKNIQYF
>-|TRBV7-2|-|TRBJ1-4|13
TGTGCCAGCAGCCGCGGGAGGGATGAAAAACTGTTTTTT
CASSRGRDEKLFF
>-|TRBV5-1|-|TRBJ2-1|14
TGCGCCAGCAGCCCTTCGTGGCGGAGTGGTGAGCAGTTCTTC
CASSPSWRSGEQFF
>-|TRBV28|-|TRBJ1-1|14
TGTGCCAGCAGTCCAGGGTTTAGGGACACTGAAGCTTTCTTT
CASSPGFRDTEAFF
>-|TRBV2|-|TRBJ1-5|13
TGTGCCAGCAACAACAGAGACAATCAGCCCCAGCATTTT
CASNNRDNQPQHF
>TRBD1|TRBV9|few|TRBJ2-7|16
TGTGCCAGCAGCGCGCAGACAGGGGGCCCCATCTACGAGCAGTACTTC
CASSAQTGGPIYEQYF
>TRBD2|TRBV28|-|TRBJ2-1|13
TGTGCCAGCAACACCCAGCTAGCGGGATTGATGTTCTTC
CASNTQLAGLMFF
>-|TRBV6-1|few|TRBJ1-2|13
TGTGCCAGCATGGGCTTACAGGACTATGGCTACACCTTC
CASMGLQDYGYTF
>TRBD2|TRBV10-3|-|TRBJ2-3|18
TGTGCCATCAACGGGGAGACTAGCGGGGGGTCTAGCACAGATACGCAGTATTTT
CAINGETSGGSSTDTQYF
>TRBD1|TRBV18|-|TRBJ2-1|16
TGTGCCAGCTCCCACACCGGGACAGGGATATCAAATGAGCAGTTCTTC
CASSHTGTGISNEQFF
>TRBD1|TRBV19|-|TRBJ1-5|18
TGTGCCAGTAGTATGCGGACAGGGGGGCGAACATTTAATCAGCCCCAGCATTTT
CASSMRTGGRTFNQPQHF
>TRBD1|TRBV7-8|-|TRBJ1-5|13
TGTGCCAGCAGCTCACAGGGGAATCAGCCCCAGCATTTT
CASSSQGNQPQHF